This is a list of T cell receptor beta chains from one sample in a study of response to subunit inactivated influenza vaccine. TCRdb redid the calling of the RT-PCR reads with MiXCR, one entry per CDR3 protein. The sample comprises fewer than 350,000 distinct CDR3 sequences, 21% of which are singletons, and roughly 10% rests with the top ten. The source was PBMCs from blood, collected roughly 20 months after vaccination. Source of these receptors: a man between 50 and 69 years old who received an inactivated influenza vaccine. Each CDR3 is given with its conserved first and last residue. The order of the fields is D gene, clone size, V gene, J gene, CDR3 DNA, CDR3 protein. A D gene is named only where the DNA matches it firmly. The size of a clone is reported for some rows only, either as once, few or many, or as a class for expanded clones.

-	few	TRBV12-3/TRBV12-4	TRBJ1-1	TGTGCCAGCAGTTTGGGCATGGGGGCAAGGACTGAAGCTTTCTTT	CASSLGMGARTEAFF
-	few	TRBV2	TRBJ2-7	TGTGCCAGCAGGGAAAGGCAGGGGACCCACGAGCAGTACTTC	CASRERQGTHEQYF
-	many	TRBV5-1	TRBJ1-2	TGCGCCAGCAGCAGCACCGGGACACACAACTATGGCTACACCTTC	CASSSTGTHNYGYTF
TRBD1	-	TRBV9	TRBJ1-6	TGTGCCAGCAGCCCCCAGGGGGTCAGAAATAATTCACCCCTCCACTTT	CASSPQGVRNNSPLHF
-	-	TRBV18	TRBJ1-4	TGTGCCAGCTCATTGGCCGGGACTGCTAATGAAAAACTGTTTTTT	CASSLAGTANEKLFF
-	few	TRBV4-2	TRBJ1-4	TGTGCCAGCAGCCAATTTGTTGGGGCTGGGGAAAAACTGTTTTTT	CASSQFVGAGEKLFF
-	few	TRBV20-1	TRBJ2-6	TGCAGTGCTAGGCGCTCTGGGGCCAACGTCCTGACTTTC	CSARRSGANVLTF
-	many	TRBV19	TRBJ2-3	TGTGCCAGTAGTTGGCAGGCCATTAGCACAGATACGCAGTATTTT	CASSWQAISTDTQYF
-	-	TRBV2	TRBJ2-7	TGTGCCAGCAAGGGGGACCGATACTCCTACGAGCAGTACTTC	CASKGDRYSYEQYF
-	-	TRBV21-1	TRBJ1-6	TGTGCCAGCAGCTTACAGCAGGCCCTTTCGGCGCCCTTGCATTCACCCCTCCACTTT	CASSLQQALSAPLHSPLHF
-	few	TRBV30	TRBJ1-5	TGTGCCTGGAGCCTCCTGGGTAGCAATCAGCCCCAGCATTTT	CAWSLLGSNQPQHF
TRBD1	-	TRBV11-1	TRBJ2-7	TGTGCCAGCAGTTACAGGACAGGGACCTACGAGCAGTACTTC	CASSYRTGTYEQYF
-	few	TRBV11-2	TRBJ1-5	TGTGCCAGCAGCACCGCCGGGGCAATCAATCAGCCCCAGCATTTT	CASSTAGAINQPQHF
-	-	TRBV28	TRBJ2-7	TGTGCCAGTACGGCAGGGGACAACGAGCAGTACTTC	CASTAGDNEQYF
-	-	TRBV5-1	TRBJ2-3	TGCGCCAGCAGGCCCCCCGGGACTAGCACAGATACGCAGTATTTT	CASRPPGTSTDTQYF
-	-	TRBV6-5	TRBJ2-1	TGTGCCAGCAGTTACGGTACTGGCAATGAGCAGTTCTTC	CASSYGTGNEQFF
TRBD1	many	TRBV5-1	TRBJ1-1	TGCGCCAGCAGCATGGGACCACAGGGGGGGAACACTGAAGCTTTCTTT	CASSMGPQGGNTEAFF
-	many	TRBV20-1	TRBJ1-3	TGCAGTGCTATCAACGTCCCTGGAAACACCATATATTTT	CSAINVPGNTIYF
-	-	TRBV4-1	TRBJ1-2	TGCGCCAGCAGCCAGCCCACAGGGAATGGCGGCTACACCTTC	CASSQPTGNGGYTF
-	few	TRBV12-3/TRBV12-4	TRBJ2-2	TGTGCCAGCAGTTTTTCTTCGGACACCGGGGAGCTGTTTTTT	CASSFSSDTGELFF
-	few	TRBV2	TRBJ2-6	TGTGCCAGCAGTGATAGGGTCTCTGGGGCCAACGTCCTGACTTTC	CASSDRVSGANVLTF
TRBD1	many	TRBV5-6	TRBJ1-5	TGTGCCAGCTCCTTAGGGACAGGGAGCAATCAGCCCCAGCATTTT	CASSLGTGSNQPQHF
-	few	TRBV27	TRBJ2-7	TGTGCCAGCAGTCCCAGGACAGTCCCCAACTCCTACGAGCAGTACTTC	CASSPRTVPNSYEQYF
-	-	TRBV7-2	TRBJ1-1	TGTGCCAGCAGCCCGGCCGGGACCACAACTGAAGCTTTCTTT	CASSPAGTTTEAFF
-	-	TRBV3-1	TRBJ2-7	TGTGCCAGCAGCCGGGACGGAACAAGGCAGTACTTC	CASSRDGTRQYF
-	-	TRBV15	TRBJ1-5	TGTGCCACCAGTTTGGATGTGAGCAATCAGCCCCAGCATTTT	CATSLDVSNQPQHF
-	-	TRBV4-3	TRBJ2-3	TGCGCCAGCTCAGGGGGGTTGGATACGCAGTATTTT	CASSGGLDTQYF
-	many	TRBV12-3/TRBV12-4	TRBJ1-1	TGTGCCAGCAGAGGACAGTCCACTGAAGCTTTCTTT	CASRGQSTEAFF
-	-	TRBV6-2/TRBV6-3	TRBJ2-1	TGTGCCAGCAGTTACCCCAACTACAATGAGCAGTTCTTC	CASSYPNYNEQFF
TRBD2	few	TRBV4-2	TRBJ2-7	TGTGCCAGCAGCCAAGTAGCTAGCGGAGATCTTTACGAGCAGTACTTC	CASSQVASGDLYEQYF
-	-	TRBV29-1	TRBJ1-3	TGCAGCGCTAAAAACTCTGGAAACACCATATATTTT	CSAKNSGNTIYF
-	-	TRBV27	TRBJ2-1	TGTGCCAGCAGTTTAAGTCTAAACAATGAGCAGTTCTTC	CASSLSLNNEQFF
-	few	TRBV19	TRBJ1-4	TGTGCCAGTAAATGGGCAGAAAAACTGTTTTTT	CASKWAEKLFF
-	many	TRBV20-1	TRBJ2-5	TGCAGTGCTGATCGACAAGAGACCCAGTACTTC	CSADRQETQYF
TRBD2	few	TRBV28	TRBJ2-2	TGTGCCAGCAGTTTCAATCTCGGGGGGGCGAACACCGGGGAGCTGTTTTTT	CASSFNLGGANTGELFF
-	few	TRBV19	TRBJ1-1	TGTGCCAGTAGTCTGTTCAGGGCCCGGAACACTGAAGCTTTCTTT	CASSLFRARNTEAFF
-	-	TRBV29-1	TRBJ2-2	TGCAGCGCCCTAAACACCGGGGAGCTGTTTTTT	CSALNTGELFF
-	few	TRBV5-4	TRBJ1-6	TGTGCCAGCAGCTTGGGACAGCTCTATAATTCACCCCTCCACTTT	CASSLGQLYNSPLHF
-	few	TRBV7-9	TRBJ1-5	TGTGCCAGCAGCTCATTTTCCGGGACTTGGAGCAATCAGCCCCAGCATTTT	CASSSFSGTWSNQPQHF
TRBD2	-	TRBV29-1	TRBJ2-7	TGCAGCGTTTCTTTACTAGCGGAGTACGAGCAGTACTTC	CSVSLLAEYEQYF
TRBD1	few	TRBV18	TRBJ1-5	TGTGCCAGCTCTCTTAATGGAAGAGGGGGCTTGAATCAGCCCCAGCATTTT	CASSLNGRGGLNQPQHF
-	-	TRBV20-1	TRBJ2-7	TGCAGTGCTAGAGAAGGGTTAGGATACGAGCAGTACTTC	CSAREGLGYEQYF
TRBD1	-	TRBV5-1	TRBJ2-3	TGCGCCAGCAGCTTGGAAGGGGGCCGGACAGATACGCAGTATTTT	CASSLEGGRTDTQYF
-	-	TRBV12-3/TRBV12-4	TRBJ2-5	TGTGCCAGCAGTTTGAGGTGGGAGACCCAGTACTTC	CASSLRWETQYF
-	-	TRBV12-3/TRBV12-4	TRBJ1-1	TGTGCCAGCAGTTTGCTATGGGGTAGGGACCACACTGAAGCTTTCTTT	CASSLLWGRDHTEAFF
TRBD2	few	TRBV20-1	TRBJ2-2	TGCAGTGCCCTCAGCGGGACTAGCGGGGGGGCCGGGGAGCTGTTTTTT	CSALSGTSGGAGELFF